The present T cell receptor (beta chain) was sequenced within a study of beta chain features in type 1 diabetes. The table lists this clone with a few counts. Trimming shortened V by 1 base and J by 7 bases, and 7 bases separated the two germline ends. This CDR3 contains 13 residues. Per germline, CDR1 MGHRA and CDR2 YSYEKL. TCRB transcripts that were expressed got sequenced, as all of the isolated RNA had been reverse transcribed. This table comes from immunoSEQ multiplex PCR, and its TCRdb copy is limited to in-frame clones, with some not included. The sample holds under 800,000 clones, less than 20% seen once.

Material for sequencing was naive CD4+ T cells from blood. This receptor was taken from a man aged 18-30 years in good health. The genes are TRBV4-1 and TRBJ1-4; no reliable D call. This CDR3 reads CASSQVVGEKLFF. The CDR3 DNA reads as TGCGCCAGCAGCCAAGTGGTGGGTGAAAAACTGTTTTTT.